This TCR beta chain stems from a study of blood T cell repertoires in COVID-19. As for the study in general: Whether acute or convalescent, the COVID-19 samples came from the United States, Italy and Spain.

In germline, CDR1 is LGHDT, CDR2 YNNKEL (reference sequence). CDR3 length: 18 amino acids. The ends lost 0 bases at V and 3 bases at J; junction bases unmatched: 10. Original processing methods: Reference gene primers were amplified, and this amplification served to estimate nucleated cell counts. TCRdb's table, derived via immunoSEQ multiplex PCR, lists solely in-frame clones and lacks some. The V and J calls and clone size were taken over from that table, and D and trimming were inferred from the DNA. The sample carries approximately 120,000 clones, about 79% recorded once. Sequencing was performed on peripheral blood. The rearrangement joins TRBV3-1 (or the pseudogene TRBV3-2) to TRBJ2-3; 9 bases are a match to TRBD1. The receptor was derived from a man aged 35 to 55 with active or convalescent COVID-19. The DNA of the CDR3 is TGTGCCAGCAGCCAAGATAGGGGTGGGACAGGGTCGACAGATACGCAGTATTTT. Amino acids: CASSQDRGGTGSTDTQYF.